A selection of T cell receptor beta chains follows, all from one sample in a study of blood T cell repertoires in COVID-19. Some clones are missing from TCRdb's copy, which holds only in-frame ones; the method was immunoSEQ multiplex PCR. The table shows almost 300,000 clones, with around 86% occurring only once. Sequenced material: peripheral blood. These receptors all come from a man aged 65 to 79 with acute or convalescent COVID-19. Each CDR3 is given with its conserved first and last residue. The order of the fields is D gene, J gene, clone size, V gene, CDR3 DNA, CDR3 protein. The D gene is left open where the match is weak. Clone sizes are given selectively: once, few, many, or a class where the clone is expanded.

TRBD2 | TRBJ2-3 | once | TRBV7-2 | TGTGCCAGCAGCTTAGCGGGGGGGTTCGCAGATACGCAGTATTTT | CASSLAGGFADTQYF
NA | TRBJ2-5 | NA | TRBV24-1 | TGTGCCACGCCAAGACAAAAAGAGACCCAGTACTTC | CATPRQKETQYF
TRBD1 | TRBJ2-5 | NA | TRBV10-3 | TGTGCCATCAGTCCACATTCCGGGACAGGGAAAGAGACCCAGTACTTC | CAISPHSGTGKETQYF
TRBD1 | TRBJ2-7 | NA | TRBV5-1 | TGCGCCAGCAGCCGACAGGGACAGGACCACGGAGAGCAGTACTTC | CASSRQGQDHGEQYF
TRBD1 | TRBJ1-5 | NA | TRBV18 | TGTGCCAGCTCACCGACAGGGGGTGATCAGCCCCAGCATTTT | CASSPTGGDQPQHF
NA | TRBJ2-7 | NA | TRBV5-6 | TGTGCCAGTGCGCCCAGGGTAAACTACGAGCAGTACTTC | CASAPRVNYEQYF
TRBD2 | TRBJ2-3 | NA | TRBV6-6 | TGTGCCAGCACCCTAGCGGGCCGCACAGATACGCAGTATTTT | CASTLAGRTDTQYF
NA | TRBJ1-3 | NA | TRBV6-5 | TGTGCCAGCCGGGTTAGCTCTGGAAACACCATATATTTT | CASRVSSGNTIYF
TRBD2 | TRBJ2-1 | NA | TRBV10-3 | TGTGCCATCGGGGTGTCTAGCGGGGGGGTCAATGAGCAGTTCTTC | CAIGVSSGGVNEQFF
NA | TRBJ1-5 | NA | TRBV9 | TGTGCCAGCAGCGTAGTGCGGTACAGGGAGGGTCAGCCCCAGCATTTT | CASSVVRYREGQPQHF
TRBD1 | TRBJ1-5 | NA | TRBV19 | TGTGCCAGTAGTATAAGCTGGACAGGGAGTCAGCCCCAGCATTTT | CASSISWTGSQPQHF
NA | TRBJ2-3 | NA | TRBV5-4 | TGTGCCAGCAGCTTGAGCCGGGTAAAAACAGATACGCAGTATTTT | CASSLSRVKTDTQYF
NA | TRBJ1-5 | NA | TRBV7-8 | TGTGCCAGCAGCTTAGAGTTGAGAAGCTGGGCCGGACAACCCGCTCAGCCCCAGCATTTT | CASSLELRSWAGQPAQPQHF
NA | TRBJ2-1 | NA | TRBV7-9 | TGTGCCAGCAGCTTACCTCACAATGAGCAGTTCTTC | CASSLPHNEQFF
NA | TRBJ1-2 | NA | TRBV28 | TGTGCCAGCAGTTTTTCGCTAGCTAACTATGGCTACACCTTC | CASSFSLANYGYTF
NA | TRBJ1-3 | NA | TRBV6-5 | TGTGCCAGCAGGCCACAGCTTACCTCTGGAAACACCATATATTTT | CASRPQLTSGNTIYF
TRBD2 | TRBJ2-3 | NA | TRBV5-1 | TGCGCCAGCAGCCCGGGACTAGCGGGGGGGCATAGAGATACGCAGTATTTT | CASSPGLAGGHRDTQYF
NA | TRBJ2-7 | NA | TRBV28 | TGTGCCAGCAGTTTGCCGGGACTTTCCTACGAGCAGTACTTC | CASSLPGLSYEQYF
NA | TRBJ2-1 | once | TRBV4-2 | TGTGCCAGCAGCCTCGGAGGGGGGGCGAGCTCCTACAATGAGCAGTTCTTC | CASSLGGGASSYNEQFF
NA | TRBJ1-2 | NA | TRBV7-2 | TGTGCCAGCAGCTTAGCGGACCCCAGAGGGTATGGCTACACCTTC | CASSLADPRGYGYTF
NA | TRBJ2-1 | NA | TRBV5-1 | TGCGCCAGCAGCCCAGGGGTAAATGAGCAGTTCTTC | CASSPGVNEQFF
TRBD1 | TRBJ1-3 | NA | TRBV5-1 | TGCGCCAGCAGCTTGGACAGGGGTTACGGAAACACCATATATTTT | CASSLDRGYGNTIYF
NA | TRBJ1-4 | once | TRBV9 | TGTGCCAGCAGCCCCCAGGGCCTTGGGCTCGAAAAACTGTTTTTT | CASSPQGLGLEKLFF
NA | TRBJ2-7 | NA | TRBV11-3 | TGTGCCAGCAGCTTAGGGCAACCTTACGAGCAGTACTTC | CASSLGQPYEQYF
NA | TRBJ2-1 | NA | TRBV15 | TGTGCCACCAGCAGAGACCAGGGTTCCTACAATGAGCAGTTCTTC | CATSRDQGSYNEQFF
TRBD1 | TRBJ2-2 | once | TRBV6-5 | TGTGCCAGCAGCCAGCCGGGACAGAACTGGGAGCTGTTTTTT | CASSQPGQNWELFF
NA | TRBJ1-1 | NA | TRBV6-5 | TGTGCCGCGACTCCTCGTAACACTGAAGCTTTCTTT | CAATPRNTEAFF
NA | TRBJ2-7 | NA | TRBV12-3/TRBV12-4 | TGTGCCAGCAGTCTCCTCGGGACCTACGAGCAGTACTTC | CASSLLGTYEQYF
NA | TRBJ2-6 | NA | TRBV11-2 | TGTGCCAGCAGCCCCAGGGGTGTCGAGGAGGCCTCTGGGGCCAACGTCCTGACTTTC | CASSPRGVEEASGANVLTF
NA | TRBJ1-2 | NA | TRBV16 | TGTGCCAGCAGCCCAGACTTAAACTATGGCTACACCTTC | CASSPDLNYGYTF
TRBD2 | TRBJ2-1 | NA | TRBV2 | TGTGCCAGCAGTGAAGGGACTAGCGGGGCATACAATGAGCAGTTCTTC | CASSEGTSGAYNEQFF
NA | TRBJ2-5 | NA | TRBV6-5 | TGTGCCAGCAGTTACTCTATGGCAGGGTACCAAGAGACCCAGTACTTC | CASSYSMAGYQETQYF
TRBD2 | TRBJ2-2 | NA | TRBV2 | TGTGCCAGCAGTGCCCGACTAGCGACGAACACCGGGGAGCTGTTTTTT | CASSARLATNTGELFF
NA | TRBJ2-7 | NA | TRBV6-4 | TGTGCCAGCAGGAAAGAACCAGATTTTACCTACGAGCAGTACTTC | CASRKEPDFTYEQYF
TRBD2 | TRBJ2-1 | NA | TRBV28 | TGTGCCAGCACGACTAGCGGGCGAAGCTCCTACAATGAGCAGTTCTTC | CASTTSGRSSYNEQFF
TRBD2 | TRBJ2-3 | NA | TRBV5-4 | TGTGCCAGCAGCTTGGCTAGCGGGGGGCACCACACAGATACGCAGTATTTT | CASSLASGGHHTDTQYF
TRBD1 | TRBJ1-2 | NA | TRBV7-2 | TGTGCCAGCAGCTTGACAGGGGGCTATGGCTACACCTTC | CASSLTGGYGYTF
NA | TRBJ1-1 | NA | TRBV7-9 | TGTGCCAGCAGCCCCAGGGAAGGGATTCCATCTGAAGCTTTCTTT | CASSPREGIPSEAFF
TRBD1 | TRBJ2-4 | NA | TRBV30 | TGTGCCTGGGCCAGACAGGGCTTAAACATTCAGTACTTC | CAWARQGLNIQYF